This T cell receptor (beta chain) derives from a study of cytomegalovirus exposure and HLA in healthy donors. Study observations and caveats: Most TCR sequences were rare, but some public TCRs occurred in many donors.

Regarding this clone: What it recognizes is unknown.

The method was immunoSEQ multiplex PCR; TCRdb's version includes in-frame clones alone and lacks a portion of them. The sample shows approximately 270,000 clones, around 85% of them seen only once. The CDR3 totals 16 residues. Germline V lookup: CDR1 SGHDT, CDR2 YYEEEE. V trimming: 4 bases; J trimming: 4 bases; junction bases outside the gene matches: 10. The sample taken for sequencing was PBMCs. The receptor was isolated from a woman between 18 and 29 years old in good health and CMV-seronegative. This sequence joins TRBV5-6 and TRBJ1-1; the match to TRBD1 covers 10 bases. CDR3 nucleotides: TGTGCCAGCAGCGACGGGACAGGGGTATTTGGCACTGAAGCTTTCTTT. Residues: CASSDGTGVFGTEAFF.